Described below is a single TCR beta chain sequence and its context. No antigen is known for it. Germline and junction disagree at one end, which may indicate a read error. Listed TCR primers, together with previously described methods, were used for the bulk TCR libraries. One entry per CDR3 protein, called by TCRdb with MiXCR from the PCR reads. In the table there are about 97,000 distinct CDR3 sequences, about 35% of which are singletons. This sample is part of a study of molecular identifiers for immune sequencing clone quantification. The wider study: Across replicate runs, RNA obtained from about 20,000 or 100,000 naive CD8 cells was divided into five, with four undergoing sequencing.

The length of the CDR3 is 15 residues. Germline V lookup: CDR1 SGHAT, CDR2 FQNNGV. Study outcomes and limitations: The study reportedly detected spiked Jurkat TCR RNA from one cell among about 970,000 naive cells.

The J gene is TRBJ2-7, the V gene TRBV11-2, with D possibly TRBD2 on 5 matching bases. The clonotype originates from a human donor in good health. Some libraries in this study had Jurkat cell RNA spiked in. The source material was naive CD8+ T cells from blood, with Jurkat cell RNA spiked in. Indicated subset: FACS-sorted CD8+CD4-CCR7+CD45RA+ naive T cells. CDR3 in DNA: TGTGCCAGCAGCTTAGTAAGCGGAGAAACCTACGAGCAGAACTTC. This sequence encodes CASSLVSGETYEQNF.